A selection of T cell receptor beta chains follows, all from one sample in a study of long-term antiretroviral therapy in people with HIV. TCRdb keeps only in-frame clones here, not all; method: immunoSEQ multiplex PCR. Here the sample spans 25,000 to 35,000 clones, approximately 95% being singletons. The material was unsorted PBMCs, obtained 5.3 years after starting antiretroviral therapy. The source of these receptors is a young man with HIV. The CDR3 runs from the conserved cysteine through the conserved F or W. Fields, in order: clone size, V gene, D gene, J gene, CDR3 protein, CDR3 DNA. The D gene is left open where the match is weak. Not every row has a clone size; where given, it reads once, few, many or a size class.

size: NA; V: TRBV19; D: TRBD1; J: TRBJ1-1; CDR3: CASSIGTGGLPAFF; DNA: TGTGCCAGTAGTATAGGGACAGGGGGCTTGCCGGCTTTCTTT
size: NA; V: TRBV9; D: NA; J: TRBJ1-2; CDR3: CASSRDRYGYTF; DNA: TGTGCCAGCAGCCGGGACCGCTATGGCTACACCTTC
size: NA; V: TRBV4-1; D: NA; J: TRBJ1-1; CDR3: CASSQRTGKDTEAFF; DNA: TGCGCCAGCAGCCAACGAACAGGGAAAGACACTGAAGCTTTCTTT
size: NA; V: TRBV15; D: NA; J: TRBJ1-1; CDR3: CATSRSTFLNTEAFF; DNA: TGTGCCACCAGCAGGAGTACATTTCTGAACACTGAAGCTTTCTTT
size: NA; V: TRBV11-2; D: TRBD1; J: TRBJ2-2; CDR3: CASSLVAGGVGELFF; DNA: TGTGCCAGCAGCTTAGTGGCAGGGGGCGTCGGGGAGCTGTTTTTT
size: NA; V: TRBV19; D: NA; J: TRBJ2-1; CDR3: CASSPGRRKVILGEQFF; DNA: TGTGCCAGTAGTCCGGGACGGAGAAAAGTGATCCTAGGCGAGCAGTTCTTC
size: NA; V: TRBV6-6; D: NA; J: TRBJ1-2; CDR3: CASSYGQGFGYTF; DNA: TGTGCCAGCAGTTACGGGCAGGGGTTTGGCTACACCTTC
size: NA; V: TRBV27; D: NA; J: TRBJ1-6; CDR3: CASSPEMGNSPLHF; DNA: TGTGCCAGCAGCCCCGAAATGGGAAATTCACCCCTCCACTTT
size: NA; V: TRBV5-1; D: NA; J: TRBJ2-1; CDR3: CASSLGAGYNEQFF; DNA: TGCGCCAGCAGCTTGGGGGCAGGGTACAATGAGCAGTTCTTC
size: once; V: TRBV9; D: NA; J: TRBJ2-5; CDR3: CASSPRDLSRQYF; DNA: TGTGCCAGCAGCCCCCGGGATTTATCTCGCCAGTACTTC
size: once; V: TRBV7-7; D: NA; J: TRBJ1-4; CDR3: CASSLGRETNEKLFF; DNA: TGTGCTAGCAGCTTAGGGAGGGAGACTAATGAAAAACTGTTTTTT
size: NA; V: TRBV7-2; D: TRBD2; J: TRBJ2-1; CDR3: CASSPHRGGAYNEQFF; DNA: TGTGCCAGCAGCCCTCACCGGGGGGGGGCCTACAATGAGCAGTTCTTC
size: large; V: TRBV6-5; D: TRBD1; J: TRBJ2-7; CDR3: CASSYWPGGTYEQYF; DNA: TGTGCCAGCAGTTATTGGCCAGGGGGAACCTACGAGCAGTACTTC
size: NA; V: TRBV7-7; D: TRBD1; J: TRBJ1-1; CDR3: CASSRDRNTEAFF; DNA: TGTGCTAGCAGCCGGGACAGAAACACTGAAGCTTTCTTT
size: NA; V: TRBV5-1; D: TRBD2; J: TRBJ2-7; CDR3: CASSPGLADSYEQYF; DNA: TGCGCCAGCAGCCCGGGACTAGCGGACTCCTACGAGCAGTACTTC
size: NA; V: TRBV25-1; D: NA; J: TRBJ1-2; CDR3: CASSASGGSSYGYTF; DNA: TGTGCCAGCAGTGCTTCGGGGGGGTCGAGCTATGGCTACACCTTC
size: NA; V: TRBV18; D: NA; J: TRBJ2-3; CDR3: CASSGTVGDTQYF; DNA: TGTGCCAGCTCCGGGACGGTGGGAGATACGCAGTATTTT
size: NA; V: TRBV27; D: TRBD1; J: TRBJ2-4; CDR3: CASSSRQGWNIQYF; DNA: TGTGCCAGCAGTTCCAGACAGGGTTGGAACATTCAGTACTTC
size: NA; V: TRBV21-1; D: NA; J: TRBJ1-1; CDR3: CASSKVRRGTEAFF; DNA: TGTGCCAGCAGCAAAGTGAGACGGGGGACTGAAGCTTTCTTT
size: NA; V: TRBV5-5; D: NA; J: TRBJ1-2; CDR3: CASSLADSYGYTF; DNA: TGTGCCAGCAGCTTGGCCGACAGCTATGGCTACACCTTC
size: NA; V: TRBV7-2; D: TRBD1; J: TRBJ2-2; CDR3: CASSSPGTGGAAGELFF; DNA: TGTGCCAGCAGCTCGCCCGGGACAGGGGGCGCGGCCGGGGAGCTGTTTTTT
size: NA; V: TRBV6-1; D: NA; J: TRBJ2-7; CDR3: CASSEVGGPRSYEQYF; DNA: TGTGCCAGCAGTGAAGTGGGGGGCCCCAGATCCTACGAGCAGTACTTC